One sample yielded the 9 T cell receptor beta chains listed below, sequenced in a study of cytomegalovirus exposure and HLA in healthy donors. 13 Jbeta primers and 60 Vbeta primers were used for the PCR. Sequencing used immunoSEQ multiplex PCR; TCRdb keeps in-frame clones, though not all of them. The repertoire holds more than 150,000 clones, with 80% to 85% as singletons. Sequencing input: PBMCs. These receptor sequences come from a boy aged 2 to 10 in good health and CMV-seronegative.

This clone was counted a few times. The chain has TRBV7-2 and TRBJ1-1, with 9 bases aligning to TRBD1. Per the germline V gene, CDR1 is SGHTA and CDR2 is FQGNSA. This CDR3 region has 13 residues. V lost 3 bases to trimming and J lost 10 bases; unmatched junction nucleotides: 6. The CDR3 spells CASSLRSGQGAFF. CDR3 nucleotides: TGTGCCAGCAGCTTGCGTTCGGGACAGGGAGCTTTCTTT.

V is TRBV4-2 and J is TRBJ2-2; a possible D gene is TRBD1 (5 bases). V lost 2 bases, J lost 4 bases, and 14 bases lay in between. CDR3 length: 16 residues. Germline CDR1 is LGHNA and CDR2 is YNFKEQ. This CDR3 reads CASSQSAGKGTGELFF. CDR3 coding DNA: TGTGCCAGCAGCCAAAGCGCAGGGAAGGGCACCGGGGAGCTGTTTTTT.

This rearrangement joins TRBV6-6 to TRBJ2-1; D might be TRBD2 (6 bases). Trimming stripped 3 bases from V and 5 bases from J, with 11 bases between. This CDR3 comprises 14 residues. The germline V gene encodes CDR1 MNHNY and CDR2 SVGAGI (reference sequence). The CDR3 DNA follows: TGTGCCAGCAGTTATCCCGGACTAAACAATGAGCAGTTCTTC. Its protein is CASSYPGLNNEQFF.

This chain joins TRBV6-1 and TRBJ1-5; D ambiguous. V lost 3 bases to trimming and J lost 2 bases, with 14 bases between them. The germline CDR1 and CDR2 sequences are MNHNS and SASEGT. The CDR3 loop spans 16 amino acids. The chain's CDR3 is CASSDKRARGNQPQHF. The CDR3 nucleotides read TGTGCCAGCAGTGATAAGAGGGCGCGGGGCAATCAGCCCCAGCATTTT.

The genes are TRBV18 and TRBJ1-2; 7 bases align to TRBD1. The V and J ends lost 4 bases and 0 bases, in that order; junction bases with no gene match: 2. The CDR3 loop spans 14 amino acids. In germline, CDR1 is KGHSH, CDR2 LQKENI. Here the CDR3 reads CASSLGQTNYGYTF. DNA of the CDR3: TGTGCCAGCTCACTGGGACAGACTAACTATGGCTACACCTTC.

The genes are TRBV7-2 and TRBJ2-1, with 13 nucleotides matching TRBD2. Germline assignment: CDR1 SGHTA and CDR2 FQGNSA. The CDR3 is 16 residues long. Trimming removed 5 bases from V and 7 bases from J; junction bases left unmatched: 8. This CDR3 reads CASSAWTSGSHNEQFF. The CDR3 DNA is TGTGCCAGCAGCGCATGGACTAGCGGGAGTCATAATGAGCAGTTCTTC.

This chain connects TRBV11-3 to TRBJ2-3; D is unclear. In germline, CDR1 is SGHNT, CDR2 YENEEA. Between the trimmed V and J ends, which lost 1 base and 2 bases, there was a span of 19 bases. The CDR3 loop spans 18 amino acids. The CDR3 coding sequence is TGTGCCAGCAGCTTAGGAATCTTCTCCACGAGGAACACAGATACGCAGTATTTT. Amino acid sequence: CASSLGIFSTRNTDTQYF.

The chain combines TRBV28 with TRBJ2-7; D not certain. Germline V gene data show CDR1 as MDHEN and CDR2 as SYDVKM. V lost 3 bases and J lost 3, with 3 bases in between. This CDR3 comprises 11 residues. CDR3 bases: TGTGCCAGCAGTTTCAACTACGAGCAGTACTTC. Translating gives CASSFNYEQYF.

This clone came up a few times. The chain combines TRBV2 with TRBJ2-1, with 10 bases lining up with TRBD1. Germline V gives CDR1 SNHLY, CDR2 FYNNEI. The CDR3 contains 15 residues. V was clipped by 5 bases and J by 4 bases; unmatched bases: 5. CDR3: CASSRDRGGYNEQFF. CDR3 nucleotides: TGTGCCAGCAGTAGGGACAGGGGAGGATACAATGAGCAGTTCTTC.